These T cell receptor beta chains were read from a single sample in a study of breast tumors, draining lymph nodes, adjacent tissues. Each CDR3 protein gets one entry after TCRdb re-called the multiplex PCR reads with MiXCR. Here the sample spans more than 250,000 distinct CDR3 sequences, over 25% being singletons. Sequencing was performed on axillary lymph node tissue. These receptors were taken from a female donor with breast cancer. Some clones in this sample may be carry-over from other donors' samples. The CDR3 runs from the conserved cysteine through the conserved F or W. The D gene is left open where the match is weak. Only some rows state a clone size, as once, few, many or a class for expanded clones.

j_gene,abundance,v_gene,d_gene,CDR3aa,CDR3nt
TRBJ2-3,.,TRBV27,.,CASLRPGLPDTQYF,TGTGCCAGCCTTCGGCCGGGACTTCCAGATACGCAGTATTTT
TRBJ2-5,many,TRBV30,TRBD2,CAWSRGTSGQETQYF,TGTGCCTGGAGCAGAGGGACTAGCGGCCAAGAGACCCAGTACTTC
TRBJ2-5,many,TRBV11-2,.,CATGSSAETQYF,TGTGCCACAGGGAGCAGCGCAGAGACCCAGTACTTC
TRBJ2-5,many,TRBV9,TRBD2,CASSPRTSVETQYF,TGTGCCAGCAGCCCCAGGACTAGCGTGGAGACCCAGTACTTC
TRBJ2-7,.,TRBV27,TRBD2,CASRGELAGSYEQYF,TGTGCCAGCAGAGGGGAACTAGCGGGAAGTTACGAGCAGTACTTC
TRBJ1-1,few,TRBV19,.,CASSIGGGSSEAFF,TGTGCCAGTAGTATAGGAGGGGGGAGCTCTGAAGCTTTCTTT
TRBJ2-3,many,TRBV7-3,.,CASSPQIGRTDTQYF,TGTGCCAGCAGCCCCCAAATCGGACGCACAGATACGCAGTATTTT
TRBJ2-1,many,TRBV4-1,TRBD2,CASSQVAGGYNEQFF,TGCGCCAGCAGCCAAGTAGCGGGAGGGTACAATGAGCAGTTCTTC
TRBJ1-6,many,TRBV25-1,.,CASSEYHYNSPLHF,TGTGCCAGCAGTGAATACCACTATAATTCACCCCTCCACTTT
TRBJ1-6,many,TRBV7-2,.,CASSSQQTIDSYLHF,TGTGCCAGCAGCTCCCAACAGACTATCGACAGTTACCTCCACTTT
TRBJ1-5,few,TRBV6-2/TRBV6-3,.,CASSSGIPPQHF,TGTGCCAGCAGTTCGGGAATCCCGCCCCAGCATTTT
TRBJ2-6,.,TRBV5-1,.,CASSPGTSSGANVLTF,TGCGCCAGCAGCCCAGGGACAAGCTCTGGCGCCAACGTCCTGACTTTC
TRBJ2-5,.,TRBV20-1,TRBD1,CSDLDRGRLETQYF,TGCAGTGACTTAGACAGGGGACGACTAGAGACCCAGTACTTC
TRBJ2-7,many,TRBV20-1,.,CSASVPRGASYEQYF,TGCAGTGCTAGTGTCCCGAGGGGCGCCTCCTACGAGCAGTACTTC
TRBJ2-2,many,TRBV4-2,.,CASSPTIIANTGELFF,TGTGCCAGCAGCCCGACTATCATTGCGAACACCGGGGAGCTGTTTTTT
TRBJ2-6,many,TRBV24-1,TRBD2,CATTSGRASGANVLTF,TGTGCCACCACCAGTGGGAGGGCCAGTGGGGCCAACGTCCTGACTTTC
TRBJ2-2,.,TRBV7-3,.,CASSPRDGSTGELFF,TGTGCCAGCAGCCCCCGTGACGGGAGTACCGGGGAGCTGTTTTTT
TRBJ1-5,many,TRBV19,TRBD1,CASSIGTGGNQPQHF,TGTGCCAGTAGTATCGGGACAGGGGGGAATCAGCCCCAGCATTTT